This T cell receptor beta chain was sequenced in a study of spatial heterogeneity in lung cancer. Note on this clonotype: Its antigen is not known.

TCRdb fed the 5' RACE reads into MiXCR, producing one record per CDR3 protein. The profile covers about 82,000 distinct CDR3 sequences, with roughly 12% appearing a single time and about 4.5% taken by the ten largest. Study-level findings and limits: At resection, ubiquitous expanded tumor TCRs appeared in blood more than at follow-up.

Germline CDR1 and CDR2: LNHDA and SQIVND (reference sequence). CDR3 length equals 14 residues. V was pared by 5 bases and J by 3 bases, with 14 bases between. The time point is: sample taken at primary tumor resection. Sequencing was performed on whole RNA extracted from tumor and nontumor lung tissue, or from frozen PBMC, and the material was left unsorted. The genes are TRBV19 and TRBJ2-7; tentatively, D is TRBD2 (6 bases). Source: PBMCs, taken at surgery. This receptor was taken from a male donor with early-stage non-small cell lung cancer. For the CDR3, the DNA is TGTGCCAGTAGTCCCGGGGGAGTAAGCTACGAGCAGTACTTC. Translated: CASSPGGVSYEQYF.